This T cell receptor (beta chain) was found in a study of blood T cell repertoires in COVID-19. For the study at large: Collection of acute and convalescent COVID-19 samples took place in the United States, Italy and Spain.

This CDR3 spans 17 amino acids. Trimming shortened V by 6 bases and J by 0 bases, and 16 bases separated the two germline ends. The germline gives CDR1 SGHRS, CDR2 YFSETQ. TCRdb's copy holds only in-frame clones and misses some; the assay was immunoSEQ multiplex PCR. The sample contains 20,000 or so clones, 70% to 90% of which appear only once. This chain links TRBV5-1 with TRBJ2-6; D is uncertain. The clonotype was recovered from a human donor with acute or convalescent COVID-19. The donor label of this sample is uncertain. Sequenced sample: peripheral blood. Written as DNA, the CDR3 is TGCGCCAGCACGGTACAGAATCCCAGCTCTGGGGCCAACGTCCTGACTTTC. Protein: CASTVQNPSSGANVLTF. Together with reference TRBV5-1 and TRBJ2-6, the CDR3 gives the full variable domain: KAGVTQTPRYLIKTRGQQVTLSCSPISGHRSVSWYQQTPGQGLQFLFEYFSETQRNKGNFPGRFSGRQFSNSRSEMNVSTLELGDSALYLCASTVQNPSSGANVLTFGAGSRLTVL.